This TCR beta chain was identified during a study of T cells in Graves' hyperthyroidism and ophthalmopathy. The table lists this clonotype with many counts. The antigen is undetermined. Amplification of TCR beta CDR3 regions was performed using RNA transcripts as template. The HTBI set primed first-round TCR CDR3 RT-PCR. TCRdb fed the multiplex PCR reads into MiXCR, producing one record per CDR3 protein. This sample has 700,000 or so distinct CDR3 sequences, with about a sixth found just once. The CDR3 has 15 residues. Trimming left V 5 bases short and J 4 bases short, with 17 bases between. The germline V gene encodes CDR1 MDHEN and CDR2 SYDVKM. If no ophthalmopathy progression occurred within 18 months, Graves' hyperthyroidism was stable. Pregnant or lactating patients were excluded, as were those with uncontrolled infection or other autoimmune disease. Diagnoses rested on clinical symptoms, serum thyroxine and TRAb, thyroid ultrasound and orbital computed tomography.

Findings and caveats of the study: Blood held most thyroid clonotypes expanded above 0.001 frequency.

The receptor was isolated from a man between 18 and 29 years old with Graves' hyperthyroidism. The sequenced sample consisted of blood. The rearrangement links TRBV28 to TRBJ1-2; D remains unclear. DNA of the CDR3: TGTGCCAGCAGTAGAGACCCGATTATCCGCTATGGCTACACCTTC. Amino acid sequence: CASSRDPIIRYGYTF.